A single sample gave rise to the 21 T cell receptor beta chains below, sequenced in a study of response to subunit inactivated influenza vaccine. Via MiXCR, TCRdb re-called the RT-PCR reads, giving one row per CDR3 protein. The data contain more than 450,000 distinct CDR3 sequences, 12% of them singletons. The sample consisted of PBMCs from blood, taken on the day of vaccination. The receptors were sampled from a man in his fifties or sixties who received an inactivated influenza vaccine.

On this clonotype: This clone may be a read error of a much larger clone one base away. The rearrangement joins TRBV5-1 to TRBJ2-2; no firm D call. The V and J ends lost 4 bases and 5 bases respectively, with 15 bases between them. This CDR3 contains 15 residues. Germline-derived CDR1 and CDR2 are SGHRS and YFSETQ. CDR3 sequence reads: CASSPEHVTTGELFF. DNA for the CDR3: TGCGCCAGCAGCCCGGAACACGTAACAACCGGGGAGCTGTTTTTT.

This clonotype has a count of ten or more. The rearrangement joins TRBV7-2 to TRBJ2-7, with TRBD1 matching 8 bases. The CDR3 runs to 15 residues. J lost 4 bases, V lost 5 bases, and 10 bases had no gene match. CDR1 and CDR2 from the germline V gene are SGHTA and FQGNSA. CDR3 residues: CASSPAGTGNYEQYF. DNA of the CDR3: TGTGCCAGCAGCCCGGCGGGGACAGGAAATTACGAGCAGTACTTC.

The sample holds a few counts of this clonotype. The chain recombines TRBV4-3 with TRBJ1-6; D remains unclear. This CDR3 contains 14 residues. V lost 0 bases and J 6 bases, leaving 6 bases between the germline ends. The germline gives CDR1 LGHNA, CDR2 YSLEER. DNA of the CDR3: TGCGCCAGCAGCCAAGATCGGGCTAATTCACCCCTCCACTTT. This encodes CASSQDRANSPLHF.

The chain joins TRBV6-5 to TRBJ2-1, with 8 bases that match TRBD1. CDR3 length: 16 residues. The V segment lost 2 bases and the J segment 3 bases; nucleotides outside the gene matches: 6. Germline V gene lookup returns CDR1 MNHEY and CDR2 SVGAGI. CDR3 sequence: CASSYGGQAFYNEQFF. Written as DNA, the CDR3 is TGTGCCAGCAGTTACGGGGGACAGGCTTTCTACAATGAGCAGTTCTTC.

The chain couples TRBV9 to TRBJ2-1; 9 bases agree with TRBD2. The CDR3 length is 15 residues. V lost 1 base to trimming and J lost 8 bases; unmatched junction nucleotides: 7. Germline CDR1 and CDR2: SGDLS and YYNGEE. Written as DNA, the CDR3 is TGTGCCAGCAGCGTACTAGCGGGGATGTGGGATGAGCAGTTCTTC. Translated: CASSVLAGMWDEQFF.

This chain connects TRBV29-1 to TRBJ2-7, with D uncertain. Between the trimmed V and J ends, which lost 4 bases and 1 base, there was a span of 11 bases. The CDR3 length is 13 residues. In germline, CDR1 is SQVTM, CDR2 ANQGSEA. The CDR3, as DNA: TGCAGCGTTGTAACACGTTTGTCCTACGAGCAGTACTTC. Amino acids: CSVVTRLSYEQYF.

This clonotype is labeled as medium-sized. The chain has TRBV19 and TRBJ1-2; D may be TRBD1 (6 bases). Germline CDR1 reads LNHDA; CDR2 reads SQIVND (reference sequence). The CDR3 spans 16 residues. V lost 4 bases and J 10 bases, leaving 25 bases between the germline ends. Written as DNA, the CDR3 is TGTGCCAGTAGTACCCCCCTATTACAGGGAAGGAGAGACTACACCTTC. It translates to CASSTPLLQGRRDYTF.

This clonotype was observed a handful of times. The V gene is TRBV3-1, the J gene TRBJ1-5, with D tentatively TRBD1 (5 bases). The CDR3 runs to 16 residues. The germline V gene encodes CDR1 LGHDT and CDR2 YNNKEL (reference sequence). V was shortened by 0 bases and J by 1 base, with 10 bases between the two germline ends. This CDR3 reads CASSQDAGGSNQPQHF. The CDR3 DNA reads as TGTGCCAGCAGCCAAGATGCCGGGGGGAGCAATCAGCCCCAGCATTTT.

This CDR3 reads CASSLNTVGGEQYF. The CDR3 coding sequence is TGCGCCAGCAGCTTGAACACGGTTGGTGGCGAGCAGTACTTC. The chain couples TRBV5-1 to TRBJ2-7; D gene ambiguous. Germline values: CDR1 SGHRS, CDR2 YFSETQ. V dropped 1 base and J dropped 6 bases, with 14 bases sitting between them. The CDR3 sequence is 14 residues long. Based on the CDR3 plus reference TRBV5-1 and TRBJ2-7, the full variable domain is KAGVTQTPRYLIKTRGQQVTLSCSPISGHRSVSWYQQTPGQGLQFLFEYFSETQRNKGNFPGRFSGRQFSNSRSEMNVSTLELGDSALYLCASSLNTVGGEQYFGPGTRLTVT.

This chain connects TRBV7-9 to TRBJ2-2, with D maybe TRBD2 (5 bases). CDR3 length equals 15 residues. V was clipped by 7 bases and J by 2 bases, with 14 bases between them. CDR1 SEHNR and CDR2 FQNEAQ come from the germline V gene (reference sequence). The CDR3 here is CASILRGINTGELFF. The CDR3 nucleotides are TGTGCCAGCATCCTTCGGGGAATCAACACCGGGGAGCTGTTTTTT.

There are a few counts of this clonotype. In DNA form, the CDR3 reads TGTGCCAGCAGCAGCGGGAACGGGAGGAGGAATGAGCAGTTCTTC. It codes for CASSSGNGRRNEQFF. V is TRBV7-2 and J is TRBJ2-1, with TRBD2 identical over 7 bases. Germline trimming cut 5 bases from V and 7 bases from J; bases unmatched to any gene: 11. CDR1 and CDR2 (germline): SGHTA, FQGNSA. This CDR3 has 15 residues.

The table lists this clonotype with many counts. The V call is TRBV10-3, the J call TRBJ2-3, with TRBD2 matching 8 bases. CDR3 length equals 13 residues. The J segment lost 1 base and the V segment lost 9 bases, leaving 3 bases of the junction unmatched. Per the germline V gene, CDR1 is ENHRY and CDR2 is SYGVKD. CDR3 in amino acids: CAMKAGGTDTQYF. The CDR3 region has the DNA TGTGCCATGAAAGCGGGAGGCACAGATACGCAGTATTTT.

This clonotype was seen a few times. The V gene is TRBV4-2, the J gene TRBJ2-1, with TRBD2 matching 7 bases. This CDR3 contains 15 residues. J gave up 0 bases and V 5 bases, and 4 bases lay outside the gene matches. Germline values: CDR1 LGHNA, CDR2 YNFKEQ. The CDR3 nucleotides are TGTGCCAGCAGCACCGGGAGGAGCTCCTACAATGAGCAGTTCTTC. Protein product: CASSTGRSSYNEQFF.

This clonotype was seen a handful of times. The genes are TRBV18 and TRBJ2-1; D unresolved. CDR3 size: 12 residues. Germline V lookup: CDR1 KGHSH, CDR2 LQKENI. V was cut by 3 bases and J by 7 bases, with 7 bases left in between. The CDR3 protein is CASSPSQNEQFF. The CDR3 DNA reads as TGTGCCAGCTCACCTAGCCAAAATGAGCAGTTCTTC.

This clonotype appeared many times. V gene TRBV27 combines with J gene TRBJ2-7; D perhaps matches TRBD1 (7 bases). Trimming took off 8 bases at V and 4 bases at J, with 18 bases between the two ends. Germline CDR1 is MNHEY and CDR2 is SMNVEV (reference sequence). CDR3 length equals 14 residues. The CDR3 loop is CASSRAGGLYEQYF. The CDR3 coding sequence is TGTGCCAGCTCTCGGGCAGGGGGGCTATACGAGCAGTACTTC.

J is TRBJ1-5 and V is TRBV12-3 or TRBV12-4, with D possibly being TRBD1 (5 bases). The CDR3 contains 16 residues. Trimming left V 5 bases short and J 3 bases short, with 17 bases between. DNA of the CDR3: TGTGCCAGCAGTATTTACCGGGACGGACACAATCAGCCCCAGCATTTT. This encodes CASSIYRDGHNQPQHF.

This clonotype showed up many times. V and J are TRBV29-1 and TRBJ2-5; D remains ambiguous. The CDR3 consists of 12 residues. Germline loops: CDR1 SQVTM, CDR2 ANQGSEA. With 5 bases removed from V and 1 base from J, the gap between germline ends came to 8 bases. DNA for the CDR3: TGCAGCGTTAAGGGTCCCCAAGAGACCCAGTACTTC. This gives the protein CSVKGPQETQYF.

Only a few counts were recorded for this clonotype. The chain joins TRBV5-1 to TRBJ1-1, with D possibly being TRBD1 (6 bases). V was trimmed by 2 bases and J by 4 bases, leaving 18 bases between them. This CDR3 has 16 residues. From germline, CDR1 is SGHRS and CDR2 YFSETQ. The CDR3 protein is CASSFSGGARSTEAFF. The CDR3 DNA is TGCGCCAGCAGCTTCTCCGGGGGCGCAAGGAGCACTGAAGCTTTCTTT.

Many counts were recorded for this clonotype. The CDR3 reads CASSLMGPSTDTQYF. DNA of the CDR3: TGTGCCAGCAGTTTAATGGGTCCTAGCACAGATACGCAGTATTTT. V is TRBV12-3 or TRBV12-4 and J is TRBJ2-3, with no clear D. The ends were cut back, 2 bases at V and 0 bases at J, with 9 bases in the middle. The CDR3 has 15 amino acids.

The chain links TRBV5-1 to TRBJ2-1; D may correspond to TRBD1 or TRBD2 (9 bases each). Per germline, CDR1 SGHRS and CDR2 YFSETQ. V lost 3 bases to trimming and J lost 10 bases, with 32 bases between them. This CDR3 spans 19 amino acids. CDR3 region: CASSSGTGRPSGTYGEQFF. The CDR3 coding sequence is TGCGCCAGCAGCTCCGGGACAGGGAGGCCTAGCGGGACGTACGGGGAGCAGTTCTTC.

V and J are TRBV18 and TRBJ2-1; D might be TRBD1 or TRBD2, each matching 6 bases. Looked up from germline, CDR1 is KGHSH and CDR2 is LQKENI. The length of the CDR3 is 15 residues. V was shortened by 3 bases and J by 7 bases, with 16 bases between the two germline ends. This CDR3 is CASSPPKGGHNEQFF. CDR3 in DNA: TGTGCCAGCTCACCCCCCAAGGGGGGCCATAATGAGCAGTTCTTC.